The source of this T cell receptor (beta chain) is a study of shared clonotypes between healthy human individuals. General study findings and limits: Among non-shared clonotypes, generation probabilities were lower than among those shared by all four donors.

Only in-frame clones appear in the TCRdb table, and some are missing; sequencing was by immunoSEQ multiplex PCR. The data show more than 2 million clones, with approximately 94% seen just once and roughly 0.13% held by the top ten. Trimming stripped 4 bases from V and 3 bases from J, with 13 bases between. Germline V lookup: CDR1 SGDLS, CDR2 YYNGEE. CDR3 size: 14 residues. On this clone: Its antigen is undetermined.

The chain has TRBV9 and TRBJ1-1, with a tentative D call TRBD1 (5 bases). The material sequenced was naive CD4+ T cells sorted from blood. Subset given: CD45RA+ positively selected. The origin of this receptor is a man aged 18 to 30 in good health. CDR3 residues: CASSLRWGDTEAFF. DNA of the CDR3: TGTGCCAGCAGCCTCAGGTGGGGGGACACTGAAGCTTTCTTT. Together with reference TRBV9 and TRBJ1-1, the CDR3 gives the full variable domain: DSGVTQTPKHLITATGQRVTLRCSPRSGDLSVYWYQQSLDQGLQFLIQYYNGEERAKGNILERFSAQQFPDLHSELNLSSLELGDSALYFCASSLRWGDTEAFFGQGTRLTVV.